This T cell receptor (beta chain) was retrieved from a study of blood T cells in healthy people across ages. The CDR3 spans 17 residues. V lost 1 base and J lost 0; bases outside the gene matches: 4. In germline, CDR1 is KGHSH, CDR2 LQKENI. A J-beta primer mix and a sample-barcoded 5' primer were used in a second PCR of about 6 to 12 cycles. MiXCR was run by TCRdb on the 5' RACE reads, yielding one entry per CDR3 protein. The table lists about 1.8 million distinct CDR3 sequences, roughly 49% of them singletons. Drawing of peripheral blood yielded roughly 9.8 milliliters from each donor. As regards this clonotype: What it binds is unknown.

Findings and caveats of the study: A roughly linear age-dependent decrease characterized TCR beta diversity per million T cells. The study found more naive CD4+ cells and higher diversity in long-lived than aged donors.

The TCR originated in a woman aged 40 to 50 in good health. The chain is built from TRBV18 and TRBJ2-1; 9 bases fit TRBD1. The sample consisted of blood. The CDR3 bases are TGTGCCAGCTCACCACGCGGGACAGGGAGCTCCTACAATGAGCAGTTCTTC. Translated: CASSPRGTGSSYNEQFF.